These 9 T cell receptor beta chains came from one sample sequenced in a study of blood T cell repertoires in COVID-19. TCRdb's copy holds only in-frame clones and misses some; the assay was immunoSEQ multiplex PCR. The sample has more than 250,000 clones; approximately 86% are singletons. The sample consisted of peripheral blood. The receptors shown here come from a woman younger than 45 who had recovered from COVID-19.

V gene TRBV7-2 combines with J gene TRBJ2-7, with TRBD2 matching over 14 bases. V dropped 1 base and J dropped 4; count of bases not matched to a gene: 3. The CDR3 is 16 residues long. Germline V gives CDR1 SGHTA, CDR2 FQGNSA. The CDR3 region has the DNA TGTGCCAGCAGCTTAGAGGGGACTAGCGGGGGTTACGAGCAGTACTTC. Amino acids: CASSLEGTSGGYEQYF.

The chain links TRBV3-1 (or the pseudogene TRBV3-2) to TRBJ2-5; D is ambiguous. This CDR3 spans 14 amino acids. Per the germline V gene, CDR1 is LGHDT and CDR2 is YNNKEL (reference sequence). V lost 1 base and J lost 5, with 11 bases in between. The CDR3 region has the DNA TGTGCCAGCAGCCAAGCGGAGATTCCGGAGACCCAGTACTTC. Residues: CASSQAEIPETQYF.

This clone turned up a few times. An end of the junction differs from the germline gene, which may be a read error. The J gene is TRBJ1-2, the V gene TRBV7-7, with D possibly being TRBD1 (6 bases). Germline assignment: CDR1 SSHAT and CDR2 FNYEAQ (reference sequence). The CDR3 length is 16 residues. For the CDR3, the DNA is TGTGCTAGCAGCCACACTCCGGACAGAGCTAACTATGGCTACACCTTC. This gives the protein CASSHTPDRANYGYTF.

The V and J genes are TRBV5-6 and TRBJ2-3; tentatively, D is TRBD2 (6 bases). The V gene's germline CDR1 is SGHDT and CDR2 YYEEEE. V lost 0 bases and J 4 bases, leaving 12 bases between the germline ends. This CDR3 has 15 amino acids. The CDR3 nucleotides read TGTGCCAGCAGCTTGGTAGCGGCCCAATCAGATACGCAGTATTTT. Translated: CASSLVAAQSDTQYF.

The J gene is TRBJ2-7, the V gene TRBV11-3; 7 nucleotides line up with TRBD2. This CDR3 has 17 residues. CDR1 and CDR2 (germline): SGHNT, YENEEA. J was trimmed by 4 bases and V by 1 base; bases with no gene match: 13. DNA of the CDR3: TGTGCCAGCAGCTTAGGACCGTCTAGCGGTGAGCCATACGAGCAGTACTTC. This encodes CASSLGPSSGEPYEQYF.

The V gene is TRBV7-9, the J gene TRBJ2-7; 7 bases are shared with TRBD1. V was pared by 5 bases and J by 5 bases, with 9 bases of the junction left unmatched. This CDR3 comprises 14 residues. Germline V gene sequence: CDR1 SEHNR, CDR2 FQNEAQ (reference sequence). CDR3 nucleotides: TGTGCCAGCAGCCTCGACGACAGGGCTGACGAGCAGTACTTC. This translates into CASSLDDRADEQYF. The complete variable domain, with remaining parts taken from reference TRBV7-9 and TRBJ2-7, reads DTGVSQNPRHKITKRGQNVTFRCDPISEHNRLYWYRQTLGQGPEFLTYFQNEAQLEKSRLLSDRFSAERPKGSFSTLEIQRTEQGDSAMYLCASSLDDRADEQYFGPGTRLTVT.

The rearrangement joins TRBV29-1 to TRBJ2-7; 7 bases are a match to TRBD1. The V and J ends lost 4 bases and 7 bases, in that order; junction bases with no gene match: 16. The length of the CDR3 is 15 residues. CDR1 is SQVTM, CDR2 ANQGSEA, per germline. The chain's CDR3 is CSVGLRTGSPLEQYF. The CDR3 nucleotides are TGCAGCGTTGGTCTGAGGACAGGTAGCCCCTTGGAGCAGTACTTC.

The genes are TRBV7-9 and TRBJ1-1, with TRBD1 matching 7 bases. The CDR3 consists of 14 residues. Trimming took 2 bases from V and 7 from J; bases not matched to a gene: 7. Germline CDR1 is SEHNR and CDR2 is FQNEAQ (reference sequence). The CDR3 DNA reads TGTGCCAGCAGCTTATCCGCAGGGGGGAATGAAGCTTTCTTT. It encodes CASSLSAGGNEAFF. The full variable domain, rest sourced from reference TRBV7-9 and TRBJ1-1, is DTGVSQNPRHKITKRGQNVTFRCDPISEHNRLYWYRQTLGQGPEFLTYFQNEAQLEKSRLLSDRFSAERPKGSFSTLEIQRTEQGDSAMYLCASSLSAGGNEAFFGQGTRLTVV.

V is TRBV18 and J is TRBJ1-6; perhaps TRBD1 as D (6 bases). Per germline, CDR1 KGHSH and CDR2 LQKENI. CDR3 length: 18 amino acids. The germline V and J ends were trimmed by 3 bases and 1 base, with 16 bases remaining between them. CDR3 loop: CASSPPTGEESYNSPLHF. The CDR3 bases are TGTGCCAGCTCACCTCCGACAGGAGAGGAGTCCTATAATTCACCCCTCCACTTT. Filled out from reference TRBV18 and TRBJ1-6, the complete variable domain reads NAGVMQNPRHLVRRRGQEARLRCSPMKGHSHVYWYRQLPEEGLKFMVYLQKENIIDESGMPKERFSAEFPKEGPSILRIQQVVRGDSAAYFCASSPPTGEESYNSPLHFGNGTRLTVT.